This TCR beta chain was recovered during a study of CD8 T cells in ankylosing spondylitis. TCRdb used MiXCR to reprocess the 5' RACE reads, holding one entry per CDR3 protein. Of 150,000 to 250,000 distinct CDR3 sequences in the sample, more than 10% were seen once. Germline V gene lookup returns CDR1 SQVTM and CDR2 ANQGSEA. There are 14 residues in the CDR3. V lost 4 bases and J 3 bases, leaving 13 bases between the germline ends. Study results and limitations: Disease-linked clones displayed a CD8+ phenotype and appeared relatively rarely in peripheral blood. Significantly higher representation of disease-linked clones was reported for matched ankylosing spondylitis synovial fluid. A motif of seven or eight highly homologous TCR beta variants was seen as apparently characteristic of ankylosing spondylitis blood.

This clonotype occurred many times. The antigen is unknown. V and J are TRBV29-1 and TRBJ2-1; the D gene is possibly TRBD2 (6 bases). The TCR originated in a male donor with ankylosing spondylitis or in good health (not recorded which). Sequencing used blood, either unsorted or a sorted T cell fraction (not recorded which). The CDR3 here is CSVGSSGDYNEQFF. The CDR3 DNA reads TGCAGCGTTGGGAGTAGCGGAGACTACAATGAGCAGTTCTTC.